This T cell receptor beta chain was captured by sequencing in a study of cytomegalovirus exposure and HLA in healthy donors. Study-level results: There was a cluster of highly shared sequence variants that was likely a sequencing artifact.

A remark on this clone: What it binds is not known.

PCR employed 60 Vbeta and 13 Jbeta primers. Assay used: immunoSEQ multiplex PCR; TCRdb lists only in-frame clones, some missing. The repertoire holds about 210,000 clones, with roughly 85% as singletons. There were likely unrecorded immune exposures, though donors were nominally healthy when sampled. J was trimmed by 7 bases and V by 0 bases; bases with no gene match: 5. Per the germline V gene, CDR1 is SGHDT and CDR2 is YYEEEE. The length of the CDR3 is 15 residues. This clonotype was sampled from a male donor in good health and CMV-seronegative. This sequence joins TRBV5-6 and TRBJ2-4, with TRBD1 matching over 9 bases. Sample: PBMCs. CDR3 coding DNA: TGTGCCAGCAGCTTGGATGGGACAGGGATGAACATTCAGTACTTC. Its protein product is CASSLDGTGMNIQYF.